The 30 T cell receptor beta chains listed next were all sequenced from one sample in a study of cytomegalovirus exposure and HLA in healthy donors. Assay used: immunoSEQ multiplex PCR; TCRdb lists only in-frame clones, some missing. The sample shows 50,000 to 80,000 clones, about 95% of them seen only once. Sequencing was carried out using PBMCs. Source of these receptors: a woman aged 18-29 years in good health and CMV-seropositive.

The gene calls are TRBV29-1 and TRBJ2-1; D may be TRBD2 (6 bases). V was cut by 7 bases and J by 7 bases, with 17 bases left in between. Germline assignment: CDR1 SQVTM and CDR2 ANQGSEA. This CDR3 has 13 residues. The CDR3 sequence: CSDRDSDINEQFF. Here the CDR3 DNA reads TGCAGCGACCGGGACTCGGATATTAATGAGCAGTTCTTC.

The genes are TRBV27 and TRBJ2-7; a possible D gene is TRBD2 (6 bases). Trimming removed 8 bases from V and 3 bases from J, with 20 bases in between. The CDR3 sequence is 15 residues long. The germline gives CDR1 MNHEY, CDR2 SMNVEV (reference sequence). In DNA form, the CDR3 reads TGTGCCAGCCGGGGATGGGGGGACGTAGACTACGAGCAGTACTTC. Its translation: CASRGWGDVDYEQYF.

This chain links TRBV7-9 with TRBJ2-2, with a possible D match to TRBD2 (6 bases). The CDR3 has 12 residues. The V end lost 5 bases, the J end lost 6 bases, and 7 bases lay between the germline ends. From germline, CDR1 is SEHNR and CDR2 FQNEAQ (reference sequence). CDR3 sequence reads: CASSPGAGELFF. The CDR3 DNA reads TGTGCCAGCAGCCCGGGAGCCGGGGAGCTGTTTTTT.

The V gene is TRBV19, the J gene TRBJ2-5; D is possibly TRBD1 (5 bases). The CDR3 extends over 15 amino acids. The germline V gene encodes CDR1 LNHDA and CDR2 SQIVND (reference sequence). V was cut by 3 bases and J by 4 bases, with 15 bases left in between. The chain's CDR3 is CASSMPVPGRETQYF. In DNA, the CDR3 is TGTGCCAGTAGTATGCCCGTACCAGGGCGAGAGACCCAGTACTTC.

This chain connects TRBV9 to TRBJ2-5; TRBD1 matches at 7 bases. The CDR3 runs to 13 residues. The germline gives CDR1 SGDLS, CDR2 YYNGEE. V was pared by 6 bases and J by 5 bases, with 7 bases of the junction left unmatched. The CDR3 sequence: CASTPRDSETQYF. Here the CDR3 DNA reads TGTGCCAGCACCCCTCGGGACAGTGAGACCCAGTACTTC.

The V and J genes are TRBV28 and TRBJ2-5, with TRBD1 matching over 9 bases. The end of the DNA fits TRBJ2-7 better, so the J call may be wrong. Germline CDR1 reads MDHEN; CDR2 reads SYDVKM. This CDR3 has 14 residues. CDR3 amino acids: CASSYGTGNYEQYF. The CDR3 nucleotides are TGTGCCAGCAGTTACGGGACAGGGAATTACGAGCAGTACTTC.

V and J are TRBV7-6 and TRBJ2-5; 7 bases are shared with TRBD2. After removal of 1 base from V and 5 bases from J, the junction contained 10 bases not matched to a gene. This CDR3 is built from 16 residues. Germline V gene sequence: CDR1 SGHVS, CDR2 FNYEAQ. CDR3 loop: CASSLVSPGGGETQYF. DNA for the CDR3: TGTGCCAGCAGCTTAGTATCTCCGGGAGGTGGGGAGACCCAGTACTTC.

The rearrangement links TRBV10-3 to TRBJ1-2; no reliable D call. Germline lookup yields CDR1 ENHRY and CDR2 SYGVKD. Trimming took 10 bases from V and 0 from J, leaving 15 bases between them. The CDR3 is 14 residues long. The CDR3, as DNA: TGTGCCACCTTAAGTGGCACCACTAACTATGGCTACACCTTC. Its translation: CATLSGTTNYGYTF.

This rearrangement joins TRBV6-1 to TRBJ1-4; 8 nucleotides match TRBD1. The germline V gene encodes CDR1 MNHNS and CDR2 SASEGT. V shed 4 bases, J shed 6 bases, and the junction held 7 bases outside the gene matches. This CDR3 is 15 amino acids long. The CDR3 DNA is TGTGCCAGCAGTGGACCGACAGGGGTTTATGAAAAACTGTTTTTT. Amino acid sequence: CASSGPTGVYEKLFF.

The chain combines TRBV29-1 with TRBJ2-1; TRBD1 matches 10 bases. In germline, CDR1 is SQVTM, CDR2 ANQGSEA. J gave up 10 bases and V 6 bases, and 15 bases lay outside the gene matches. The CDR3 has 15 amino acids. The CDR3 here is CSVDDRGRRWDEQFF. CDR3 DNA sequence: TGCAGCGTCGACGACAGGGGGCGCAGATGGGACGAGCAGTTCTTC.

The V gene is TRBV11-2, the J gene TRBJ2-1; 8 bases fit TRBD2. V gave up 5 bases and J gave up 5 bases; unmatched junction bases: 5. The CDR3 loop spans 14 amino acids. The germline gives CDR1 SGHAT, CDR2 FQNNGV. CDR3 nucleotides: TGTGCCAGCAGCCTGGCACTAGCGGACAATGAGCAGTTCTTC. Translated, it gives CASSLALADNEQFF.

CDR3 bases: TGTGCCAGCAGTGAGGAGCTAGCGGGAGTATCAGATACGCAGTATTTT. Protein product: CASSEELAGVSDTQYF. This chain joins TRBV6-4 and TRBJ2-3; 10 positions agree with TRBD2. This CDR3 has 16 residues. From germline, CDR1 is MRHNA and CDR2 SNTAGT. The J segment lost 4 bases and the V segment lost 3 bases, leaving 7 bases of the junction unmatched.

The chain joins TRBV15 to TRBJ2-7; possibly TRBD2 for D (6 bases). The CDR3 extends over 14 amino acids. Germline V gene lookup returns CDR1 LNHNV and CDR2 YYDKDF (reference sequence). V gave up 0 bases and J gave up 2 bases, with 8 bases separating them. The CDR3 bases are TGTGCCACCAGCAGAGATGGCGGGACCTACGAGCAGTACTTC. This translates into CATSRDGGTYEQYF.

This clone was seen a single time. V usage is TRBV11-2 and J usage is TRBJ2-7; D is ambiguous. Germline V gene lookup returns CDR1 SGHAT and CDR2 FQNNGV. V shed 3 bases and J shed 3 bases, with 18 bases lying between them. The CDR3 is 16 residues long. This CDR3 is CASSFGSSSPYYEQYF. The CDR3 DNA reads TGTGCCAGCAGCTTTGGATCTTCTAGTCCCTACTACGAGCAGTACTTC.

The rearrangement links TRBV2 to TRBJ1-5; D uncertain. The germline CDR1 and CDR2 sequences are SNHLY and FYNNEI. Trimming removed 6 bases at V and 0 bases at J, with 3 bases between. The CDR3 runs to 12 residues. CDR3 sequence reads: CASRYSNQPQHF. The CDR3 DNA is TGTGCCAGCAGATATAGCAATCAGCCCCAGCATTTT.

This clone was detected only a few times. The chain has TRBV7-6 and TRBJ1-6; 11 bases are a match to TRBD1. CDR1 is SGHVS, CDR2 FNYEAQ, per germline. The CDR3 has 15 amino acids. With 4 bases clipped from V and 8 bases from J, the junction kept 4 bases outside the gene matches. In DNA, the CDR3 is TGTGCCAGCAGCTCCCGGACAGGGGGCGATTCACCCCTCCACTTT. Its translation: CASSSRTGGDSPLHF.

This sequence joins TRBV27 and TRBJ1-4; the match to TRBD1 covers 9 bases. The CDR3 runs to 15 residues. The V segment lost 2 bases and the J segment 7 bases; nucleotides outside the gene matches: 5. Germline lookup yields CDR1 MNHEY and CDR2 SMNVEV (reference sequence). The CDR3 region is CASSLGGTGFEKLFF. The CDR3 nucleotides read TGTGCCAGCAGTTTAGGTGGGACAGGGTTTGAAAAACTGTTTTTT.

The CDR3 spells CASSLLGGASYNEQFF. The CDR3, as DNA: TGTGCCAGCAGCTTACTCGGCGGGGCCTCCTACAATGAGCAGTTCTTC. The V and J genes are TRBV7-2 and TRBJ2-1; D perhaps matches TRBD2 (6 bases). In germline, CDR1 is SGHTA, CDR2 FQGNSA. The CDR3 has 16 amino acids. V gave up 2 bases and J gave up 0 bases, with 11 bases separating them.

The chain has TRBV25-1 and TRBJ1-5; no reliable D call. V dropped 2 bases and J dropped 4 bases, with 9 bases sitting between them. The CDR3 runs to 14 residues. Per the germline V gene, CDR1 is MGHDK and CDR2 is SYGVNS. As DNA, the CDR3 is TGTGCCAGCAGTGAAAACGCGAATAATCAGCCCCAGCATTTT. The encoded protein is CASSENANNQPQHF.

The genes are TRBV10-3 and TRBJ2-1; 8 bases agree with TRBD2. Germline CDR1 is ENHRY and CDR2 is SYGVKD. V dropped 3 bases and J dropped 1; count of bases not matched to a gene: 23. The CDR3 consists of 22 residues. In DNA, the CDR3 is TGTGCCATCAGTGACGCTCGCCAAAGCGGGGGTCCCCATCCTGGGTCCTACAATGAGCAGTTCTTC. It encodes CAISDARQSGGPHPGSYNEQFF.

The CDR3 nucleotides read TGTGCCAGCAGTGAGAGGGATAGCAATCAGCCCCAGCATTTT. Amino acid sequence: CASSERDSNQPQHF. The chain combines TRBV6-5 with TRBJ1-5, with D hard to call. This CDR3 is built from 14 residues. The V end was cut by 5 bases, the J end by 0 bases, with 8 bases between. Germline V gene lookup returns CDR1 MNHEY and CDR2 SVGAGI.

The V and J genes are TRBV7-3 and TRBJ2-1; 9 bases map to TRBD2. CDR3 length: 14 residues. The junction had 11 bases not matched to a gene; V was cut back by 11 bases and J by 6 bases. Germline V lookup: CDR1 SGHTA, CDR2 FQGTGA. CDR3 region: CAPKRRGGCNEQFF. In DNA form, the CDR3 reads TGTGCCCCTAAGAGGCGGGGGGGATGCAATGAGCAGTTCTTC. Full variable domain (rest looked up from reference TRBV7-3 and TRBJ2-1): GAGVSQTPSNKVTEKGKYVELRCDPISGHTALYWYRQSLGQGPEFLIYFQGTGAADDSGLPNDRFFAVRPEGSVSTLKIQRTERGDSAVYLCAPKRRGGCNEQFFGPGTRLTVL.

This clone was seen a single time. The gene calls are TRBV27 and TRBJ2-5; tentative D call: TRBD1 (6 bases). With 8 bases removed from V and 5 bases from J, the gap between germline ends came to 27 bases. There are 17 residues in the CDR3. Germline V gene sequence: CDR1 MNHEY, CDR2 SMNVEV (reference sequence). The CDR3 is CASGFAPVRGLGETQYF. The CDR3 coding sequence is TGTGCCAGCGGATTCGCTCCGGTCAGGGGATTAGGGGAGACCCAGTACTTC.

The chain has TRBV5-4 and TRBJ2-7; 13 nucleotides align to TRBD2. The germline V gene encodes CDR1 SGHNT and CDR2 YYREEE (reference sequence). J was trimmed by 9 bases and V by 0 bases; bases with no gene match: 6. The CDR3 sequence is 15 residues long. The CDR3 sequence: CASSLGTSGSGGQYF. In nucleotides, the CDR3 is TGTGCCAGCAGCTTGGGGACTAGCGGGAGTGGGGGGCAGTACTTC.

This sequence joins TRBV6-6 and TRBJ2-2; TRBD2 matches at 10 bases. The J segment lost 3 bases and the V segment lost 8 bases, leaving 9 bases of the junction unmatched. The CDR3 totals 16 residues. Germline V gives CDR1 MNHNY, CDR2 SVGAGI (reference sequence). Here the CDR3 DNA reads TGTGCCAGCGCCATTTCTAGCGGGGGCCACACCGGGGAGCTGTTTTTT. It encodes CASAISSGGHTGELFF.

The table lists this clone with a count of one. The rearrangement links TRBV28 to TRBJ1-3; D remains unclear. Deletions cut 5 bases from V and 0 bases from J, with 11 bases between. The CDR3 has 15 amino acids. The germline gives CDR1 MDHEN, CDR2 SYDVKM. CDR3 amino acids: CASSLQWSSGNTIYF. CDR3 nucleotides: TGTGCCAGCAGTCTCCAGTGGAGCTCTGGAAACACCATATATTTT.

This sequence joins TRBV14 and TRBJ2-2; 12 bases are shared with TRBD2. CDR3 length equals 15 residues. V shed 4 bases and J 8 bases; nucleotides not matched to a gene: 5. Per the germline V gene, CDR1 is SGHDN and CDR2 is FVKESK. The CDR3 protein is CASSLGLAGMGELFF. In DNA form, the CDR3 reads TGTGCCAGCAGCCTTGGACTAGCGGGGATGGGGGAGCTGTTTTTT. The full variable domain, in which reference TRBV14 and TRBJ2-2 provide the parts outside the CDR3, is EAGVTQFPSHSVIEKGQTVTLRCDPISGHDNLYWYRRVMGKEIKFLLHFVKESKQDESGMPNNRFLAERTGGTYSTLKVQPAELEDSGVYFCASSLGLAGMGELFFGEGSRLTVL.

The CDR3 DNA reads TGTGCCAGCTGTGGCAGGGGTGCAACTAATGAAAAACTGTTTTTT. Protein sequence: CASCGRGATNEKLFF. V is TRBV6-1 and J is TRBJ1-4, with D possibly TRBD1 on 6 matching bases. The germline V gene has CDR1 MNHNS and CDR2 SASEGT. V was trimmed by 8 bases and J by 0 bases, leaving 13 bases between them. This CDR3 spans 15 amino acids.

A note on this clone: Other DNA sequences within the sample encode an identical CDR3. V usage is TRBV5-5 and J usage is TRBJ1-5, with 9 bases lining up with TRBD1. The CDR3 covers 14 residues. V shed 2 bases and J 4 bases; nucleotides not matched to a gene: 1. Germline V CDR1 and CDR2: SGHKS, YYEKEE (reference sequence). This chain's CDR3 is CASSLDRGNQPQHF. The CDR3 DNA is TGTGCCAGCAGCTTAGACAGGGGGAATCAGCCCCAGCATTTT.

The chain combines TRBV5-4 with TRBJ2-5; TRBD1 agrees at 7 bases. The CDR3 runs 14 residues. With 1 base clipped from V and 1 base from J, the junction kept 1 base outside the gene matches. CDR1 and CDR2 (germline): SGHNT, YYREEE (reference sequence). This CDR3 is CASSLRDSQETQYF. The DNA for the CDR3 is TGTGCCAGCAGCTTGAGGGACAGCCAAGAGACCCAGTACTTC.